The TCR beta chain described here comes from a study of blood T cell repertoires in COVID-19. Generated by immunoSEQ multiplex PCR, the TCRdb table keeps only in-frame clones and is missing some. The repertoire holds 300,000 or so clones, approximately 90% seen once, with over 9.5% in the top ten. Participant reports of clinical history set cohort assignment. The ends lost 4 bases at V and 0 bases at J; junction bases unmatched: 4. Germline V gene lookup returns CDR1 SGHRS and CDR2 YFSETQ. CDR3 length: 16 amino acids. Material for sequencing was PBMCs or T cells enriched from blood (not recorded which). This receptor was obtained from a woman aged 18-30 years who had recovered from COVID-19. The chain combines TRBV5-1 with TRBJ1-3; TRBD1 aligns across 10 bases. The CDR3 protein is CASSGDRGGSGNTIYF. In DNA, the CDR3 is TGCGCCAGCAGCGGGGACAGGGGCGGCTCTGGAAACACCATATATTTT.